These T cell receptor beta chains were read from a single sample in a study of blood T cell repertoires in COVID-19. The table came from immunoSEQ multiplex PCR; TCRdb's copy has only in-frame clones and leaves some out. This table has 150,000 to 200,000 clones, approximately 83% appearing once. The sequenced material came from peripheral blood. The receptor source for this set is a human donor in a cohort sampled during active COVID-19. Both conserved end residues are part of each CDR3. D genes are given only for firm matches. Only part of the rows carry a size: once, few, many, or a class if the clone is expanded.

-	TRBD1	TRBJ1-3	TRBV3-1/TRBV3-2	TGTGCCAGCAGCCAATCGGACAGGGGGTCGCGAAACACCATATATTTT	CASSQSDRGSRNTIYF
-	TRBD1	TRBJ1-1	TRBV13	TGTGCCAGCAGTTCGGACAGGGGGTCGACTGAAGCTTTCTTT	CASSSDRGSTEAFF
-	-	TRBJ2-7	TRBV5-1	TGCGCCAGCAGCCCCGGGAGAGACTACGAGCAGTACTTC	CASSPGRDYEQYF
-	-	TRBJ2-7	TRBV9	TGTGCCAGCAGCGTAGATCCGGGTCGAAGCTACGAGCAGTACTTC	CASSVDPGRSYEQYF
-	-	TRBJ1-2	TRBV28	TGTGCCAGCAGTTTACCCGAAGGGCGGGTAAACTATGGCTACACCTTC	CASSLPEGRVNYGYTF
-	TRBD2	TRBJ2-7	TRBV6-5	TGTGCCAGCAGTTCCCCCGCCGAGCGGGGGATCGAGCAGTACTTC	CASSSPAERGIEQYF
-	TRBD1	TRBJ1-2	TRBV5-4	TGTGCCAGCAGCCCGGCAGATTCAGGGGGCTATGGCTACACCTTC	CASSPADSGGYGYTF
-	TRBD1	TRBJ2-7	TRBV28	TGTGCCAGCAGAGAACCGGGACAGGGGCCCTACGAGCAGTACTTC	CASREPGQGPYEQYF
-	-	TRBJ1-1	TRBV5-1	TGCGCCAGCAGCCGATTTACTGCTCTGAACACTGAAGCTTTCTTT	CASSRFTALNTEAFF
-	-	TRBJ1-2	TRBV29-1	TGCAGCGTTGGAGAAGGGGCCAGCCCCGGCTACACCTTC	CSVGEGASPGYTF
once	-	TRBJ2-7	TRBV7-2	TGTGCCAGCAGCCTCCCAGCGGGTAGCTCCTACGAGCAGTACTTC	CASSLPAGSSYEQYF
few	-	TRBJ1-3	TRBV6-5	TGTGCCAGCAGTCCGCGGTTCTCTGGAAACACCATATATTTT	CASSPRFSGNTIYF
few	-	TRBJ1-1	TRBV2	TGTGCCAGCCAGAGGTTGAACACTGAAGCTTTCTTT	CASQRLNTEAFF
-	TRBD2	TRBJ2-7	TRBV5-1	TGCGCCAGCAGCTTGGGGACTAGCGGGAGGGCTGACTACGAGCAGTACTTC	CASSLGTSGRADYEQYF
-	TRBD1	TRBJ2-1	TRBV18	TGTGCCAGCTCACCGGACAGGGCCTCCTACAATGAGCAGTTCTTC	CASSPDRASYNEQFF
-	TRBD2	TRBJ2-2	TRBV9	TGTGCCAGCAGCCCCCGGGGTAGCGGGGGAACCGGGGAGCTGTTTTTT	CASSPRGSGGTGELFF
-	-	TRBJ1-4	TRBV10-3	TGTGCCACCTCAGGGGCAACTAATGAAAAACTGTTTTTT	CATSGATNEKLFF
-	-	TRBJ1-1	TRBV21-1	TGTGCCAGCAGCACACCGAGCGCTGAAGCTTTCTTT	CASSTPSAEAFF
-	-	TRBJ2-7	TRBV4-1	TGCGCCAGCAGCCAAGATTTATCCTACGAGCAGTACTTC	CASSQDLSYEQYF
few	TRBD2	TRBJ2-1	TRBV3-1/TRBV3-2	TGTGCCAGCAGCCAGTTAGGGGGGGTAGCGGGAGACGATGAGCAGTTCTTC	CASSQLGGVAGDDEQFF
-	-	TRBJ2-1	TRBV24-1	TGTGCCACCAGTGATTTTGAAACGGGAGTCGGGGAGCAGTTCTTC	CATSDFETGVGEQFF
once	TRBD1	TRBJ2-4	TRBV6-5	TGTGCCAGCAGTTACTTGGGACAGGGGACCGAAAACATTCAGTACTTC	CASSYLGQGTENIQYF
-	TRBD1	TRBJ1-1	TRBV10-1	TGCGCCAGCAGTGACCCGAGACAGGGAAGGTTGGCTGAAGCTTTCTTT	CASSDPRQGRLAEAFF
few	TRBD1	TRBJ1-4	TRBV19	TGTGCCAGTATCCTGACAGGGGACAATGAAAAACTGTTTTTT	CASILTGDNEKLFF
-	-	TRBJ2-1	TRBV6-2/TRBV6-3	TGTGCCAGCAGTGACGAGGCGGCTAGCGCTTACAATGAGCAGTTCTTC	CASSDEAASAYNEQFF
-	TRBD1	TRBJ1-5	TRBV6-5	TGTGCCAGCAGTCCCGGACAGGGGTGGAATCAGCCCCAGCATTTT	CASSPGQGWNQPQHF
-	-	TRBJ2-7	TRBV28	TGTGCCAGCACAGGAACACCCTCCTACGAGCAGTACTTC	CASTGTPSYEQYF
-	-	TRBJ2-5	TRBV19	TGTGCCAGTAGCCGGACAGCAACCCAAGAGACCCAGTACTTC	CASSRTATQETQYF
-	-	TRBJ2-1	TRBV4-3	TGCGCCAGCAGCCAAGTCGGGACTTACAATGAGCAGTTCTTC	CASSQVGTYNEQFF
-	-	TRBJ1-2	TRBV9	TGTGCCAGCAGCTCCGGACTGTCCTATGGCTACACCTTC	CASSSGLSYGYTF
-	-	TRBJ1-2	TRBV4-3	TGCGCCAGCAGCCAAGTCCGGGGAGACTATGGCTACACCTTC	CASSQVRGDYGYTF
-	-	TRBJ2-7	TRBV5-1	TGCGCCAGCAGCTTGGGACAGCGCCGCGACGAGCAGTACTTC	CASSLGQRRDEQYF
-	TRBD1	TRBJ2-7	TRBV27	TGTGCCAGCAGCGGGACAGGGGGGTACTACGAGCAGTACTTC	CASSGTGGYYEQYF
-	TRBD1	TRBJ2-5	TRBV7-7	TGTGCTAGCAGTCGTGTCCCGGGACAGCAAGAGACCCAGTACTTC	CASSRVPGQQETQYF
-	TRBD2	TRBJ2-7	TRBV6-1	TGTGCCAGCAGTGACCCGTCCCGGACTAGCGGGGTACAGTACTTC	CASSDPSRTSGVQYF
-	-	TRBJ1-2	TRBV6-6	TGTGCCAGCAGTTTTGACCTGGACTACTCGAGGGGCTACACCTTC	CASSFDLDYSRGYTF
few	TRBD1	TRBJ2-6	TRBV7-3	TGTGCCAGCAGGGGACAGCCCAACTCTGGGGCCAACGTCCTGACTTTC	CASRGQPNSGANVLTF
-	TRBD1	TRBJ1-1	TRBV10-1	TGCGCCAGCAGTCCGGGACAGGCGAACACTGAAGCTTTCTTT	CASSPGQANTEAFF
-	TRBD2	TRBJ2-3	TRBV4-3	TGCGCCAGCAGCCGCCGACTAGCGGGCCTCGATACGCAGTATTTT	CASSRRLAGLDTQYF
-	TRBD2	TRBJ2-5	TRBV24-1	TGTGCCACCAGTGATTTGCCCGAGGCGGGGGTCCAAGAGACCCAGTACTTC	CATSDLPEAGVQETQYF
-	-	TRBJ2-5	TRBV27	TGTGCCAGCAGTAAGGGACTAGAGACCCAGTACTTC	CASSKGLETQYF
once	-	TRBJ2-6	TRBV7-9	TGTGCCAGCAGCTTATCTGTCGGGTCGCGCTCTGGGGCCAACGTCCTGACTTTC	CASSLSVGSRSGANVLTF
-	TRBD1	TRBJ2-7	TRBV7-2	TGTGCCAGCAGCTCACAGGGGGGCCGGGTGATCTACGAGCAGTACTTC	CASSSQGGRVIYEQYF
-	-	TRBJ2-7	TRBV3-1/TRBV3-2	TGTGCCAGCAGCCAAGACCGGGGCTACGAGCAGTACTTC	CASSQDRGYEQYF
-	-	TRBJ2-5	TRBV7-7	TGTGCTAGCAGCTCAGGGGGTACTAGCGGTGGTGAGACCCAGTACTTC	CASSSGGTSGGETQYF
many	TRBD2	TRBJ2-3	TRBV6-1	TGTGCCAGCAGTGAATTAAGCGGGGGGGCCGAGGCGGATACGCAGTATTTT	CASSELSGGAEADTQYF
-	TRBD1	TRBJ1-1	TRBV10-3	TGTGCCATCAGCCGCGGACAGGGCTTTGCTGAAGCTTTCTTT	CAISRGQGFAEAFF
-	-	TRBJ2-3	TRBV18	TGTGCCAGCTCACCACTACGGGATACGCAGTATTTT	CASSPLRDTQYF
-	-	TRBJ2-5	TRBV18	TGTGCCAGCTCACCGCAGGGTGGGCCCCAAGAGACCCAGTACTTC	CASSPQGGPQETQYF
-	TRBD1	TRBJ1-5	TRBV5-8	TGTGCCAGCAGCTCGGGACAGGGTTATAGCAATCAGCCCCAGCATTTT	CASSSGQGYSNQPQHF